This TCR beta chain was observed in a study of T-cell reconstitution after alpha-beta-depleted transplantation in children. TCRbeta library construction was performed incorporating unique molecular identifiers. TCRdb passed the PCR reads through MiXCR, listing each CDR3 protein once. The sample lists a few hundred thousand distinct CDR3 sequences; over 7.5% were seen once. This clonotype has a count of ten or more. Its antigen is still unknown. General study findings and limits: Several hundred expanded graft clones reportedly gave rise to the alpha-beta T cells present about two months after transplant. Counts and diversity of T cells one year after transplant came mostly from newly produced T cells.

Here the sequenced sample was peripheral blood, taken 360 days after TCRalphabeta/CD19-depleted stem cell transplant. This receptor was identified in a female patient aged 2 to 10 who had a stem cell transplant for Fanconi anemia, so the T cells may come from the graft donor.

The CDR3 DNA follows: TGTGCCAGCAGCCTTGCCGGGGGGGCAAACTCTGGAAACACCATATATTTT. Translation: CASSLAGGANSGNTIYF. J is TRBJ1-3 and V is TRBV9, with D possibly matching TRBD1 (6 bases). Germline loops: CDR1 SGDLS, CDR2 YYNGEE. Between the trimmed V and J ends, which lost 4 bases and 0 bases, there was a span of 17 bases. This CDR3 has 17 residues.